Presented here are 2 T cell receptor beta chains from one specimen sequenced in a study of T cells in localized non-small cell lung cancer. The repertoire was sequenced with immunoSEQ multiplex PCR; TCRdb's copy has only in-frame clones and lacks some. The sample contains thousands of clones, about 35% of which appear only once. The specimen comprised lung tumor tissue, sampled before any cancer treatment. These receptors originate from a female donor of 60 years or more with stage I lung adenocarcinoma.

The J gene is TRBJ1-3, the V gene TRBV28; D ambiguous. Germline V CDR1 and CDR2: MDHEN, SYDVKM. The CDR3 loop spans 12 amino acids. V was trimmed by 5 bases and J by 7 bases, leaving 9 bases between them. CDR3 DNA: TGTGCCAGCAGTCTTAAGCGGAACACCATATATTTT. As protein: CASSLKRNTIYF.

This clone was seen a handful of times. The DNA of the CDR3 is TGTGCCAGCAGCTTCCCGGGACAGGCCGAATTCGGGGAGCTGTTTTTT. Translating gives CASSFPGQAEFGELFF. The J gene is TRBJ2-2, the V gene TRBV6-8, with 8 nucleotides matching TRBD1. The CDR3 covers 16 residues. Germline V gene data show CDR1 as MNHGY and CDR2 as SAAAGT. V lost 6 bases, J lost 7 bases, and 13 bases stayed unmatched.